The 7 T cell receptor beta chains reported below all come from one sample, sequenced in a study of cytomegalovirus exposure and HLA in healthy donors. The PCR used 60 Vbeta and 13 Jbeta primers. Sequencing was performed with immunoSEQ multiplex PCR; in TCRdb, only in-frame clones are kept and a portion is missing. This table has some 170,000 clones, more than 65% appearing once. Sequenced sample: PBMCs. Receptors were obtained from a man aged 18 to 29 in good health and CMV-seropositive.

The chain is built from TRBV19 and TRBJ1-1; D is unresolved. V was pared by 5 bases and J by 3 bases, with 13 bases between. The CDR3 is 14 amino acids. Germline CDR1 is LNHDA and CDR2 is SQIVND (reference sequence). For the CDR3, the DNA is TGTGCCAGTAGTCCTCCTTGGTCGGACACTGAAGCTTTCTTT. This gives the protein CASSPPWSDTEAFF. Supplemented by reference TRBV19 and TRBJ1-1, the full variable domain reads DGGITQSPKYLFRKEGQNVTLSCEQNLNHDAMYWYRQDPGQGLRLIYYSQIVNDFQKGDIAEGYSVSREKKESFPLTVTSAQKNPTAFYLCASSPPWSDTEAFFGQGTRLTVV.

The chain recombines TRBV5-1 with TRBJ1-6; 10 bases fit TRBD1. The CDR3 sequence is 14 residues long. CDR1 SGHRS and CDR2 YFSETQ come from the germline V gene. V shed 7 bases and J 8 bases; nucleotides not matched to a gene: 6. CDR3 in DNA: TGCGCCAGCGGGACCGGGACAGGGGATTCACCCCTCCACTTT. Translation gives CASGTGTGDSPLHF.

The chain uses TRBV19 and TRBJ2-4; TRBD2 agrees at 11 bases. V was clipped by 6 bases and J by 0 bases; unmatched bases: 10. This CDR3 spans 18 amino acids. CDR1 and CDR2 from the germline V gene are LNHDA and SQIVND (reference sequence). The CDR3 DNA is TGTGCCAGTAGACTAGCGGGAGTAGGGGGCCTAGCCAAAAACATTCAGTACTTC. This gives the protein CASRLAGVGGLAKNIQYF.

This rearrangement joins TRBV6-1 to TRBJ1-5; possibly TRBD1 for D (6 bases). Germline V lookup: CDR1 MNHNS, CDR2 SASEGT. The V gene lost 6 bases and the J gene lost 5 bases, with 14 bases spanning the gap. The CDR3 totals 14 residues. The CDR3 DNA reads TGTGCCAGCAGACCCAGACAGGCGGATCAGCCCCAGCATTTT. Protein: CASRPRQADQPQHF.

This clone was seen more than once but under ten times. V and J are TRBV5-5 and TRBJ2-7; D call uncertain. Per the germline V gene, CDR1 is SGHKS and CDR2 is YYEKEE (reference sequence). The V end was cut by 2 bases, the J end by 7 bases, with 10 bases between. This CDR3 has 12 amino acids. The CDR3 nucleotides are TGTGCCAGCAGCTTTTACTCGGGTGAGCAGTACGTC. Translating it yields CASSFYSGEQYV.

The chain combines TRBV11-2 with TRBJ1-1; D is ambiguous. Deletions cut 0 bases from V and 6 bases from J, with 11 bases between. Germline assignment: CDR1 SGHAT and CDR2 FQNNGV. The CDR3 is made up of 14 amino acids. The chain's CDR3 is CASSLDMGSAEAFF. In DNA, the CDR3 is TGTGCCAGCAGCTTAGATATGGGGAGTGCTGAAGCTTTCTTT.

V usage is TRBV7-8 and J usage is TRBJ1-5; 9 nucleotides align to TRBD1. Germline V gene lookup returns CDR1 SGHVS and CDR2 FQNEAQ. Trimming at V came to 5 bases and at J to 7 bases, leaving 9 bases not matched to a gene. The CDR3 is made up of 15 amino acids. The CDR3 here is CASSVRGQGGQPQHF. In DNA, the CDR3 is TGTGCCAGCAGCGTGCGGGGACAGGGAGGCCAGCCCCAGCATTTT. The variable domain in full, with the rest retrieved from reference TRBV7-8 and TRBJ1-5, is GAGVSQSPRYKVAKRGQDVALRCDPISGHVSLFWYQQALGQGPEFLTYFQNEAQLDKSGLPSDRFFAERPEGSVSTLKIQRTQQEDSAVYLCASSVRGQGGQPQHFGDGTRLSIL.